The 27 T cell receptor beta chains in this list originate from one sample, sequenced in a study of T cells in Graves' hyperthyroidism and ophthalmopathy. RNA transcripts gave rise to amplified TCR beta CDR3 regions. In the first-round RT-PCR of the TCR CDR3, the HTBI primer set was used. TCRdb reprocessed the multiplex PCR reads with MiXCR, giving one entry per CDR3 protein. The table shows 500,000 to 750,000 distinct CDR3 sequences, with around 46% occurring only once. Sequencing was carried out using peripheral blood or thyroid tissue (not recorded which). Receptors originate from a woman aged 18 to 35 with Graves' hyperthyroidism.

This clonotype has at least ten counts. The chain has TRBV29-1 and TRBJ2-7; the D gene could be TRBD1 or TRBD2 (5 bases each). This CDR3 has 13 residues. Germline V gives CDR1 SQVTM, CDR2 ANQGSEA. The V end was cut by 7 bases, the J end by 7 bases, with 20 bases between. DNA for the CDR3: TGCAGCGGCCGGGGCCGGGGAAACTCAGAGCAGTACTTC. It encodes CSGRGRGNSEQYF.

This clonotype was recorded at least ten times. V is TRBV29-1 and J is TRBJ1-2; D may be TRBD1 (5 bases). V was trimmed by 5 bases and J by 5 bases, leaving 15 bases between them. This CDR3 is built from 13 residues. The germline CDR1 and CDR2 sequences are SQVTM and ANQGSEA. CDR3 in DNA: TGCAGCGTTACCTCAGGGCGGAGGTATGGCTACACCTTC. Amino acids: CSVTSGRRYGYTF.

A note on this clonotype: A much larger clone differs by one base, so this may be a read error. The chain carries TRBV4-1 and TRBJ1-3; D is unclear. The CDR3 contains 14 residues. CDR1 and CDR2 (germline): MGHRA, YSYEKL. V lost 4 bases, J lost 8 bases, and 15 bases lay in between. CDR3 loop: CASSPSRSGDTIYF. CDR3 in DNA: TGCGCCAGCAGCCCAAGTCGATCGGGAGACACCATATATTTT.

Concerning this clonotype: The junction departs from germline at one end; a sequencing error may be responsible. The chain joins TRBV6-5 to TRBJ2-5, with D tentatively TRBD1 (5 bases). The CDR3 contains 15 residues. Germline lookup yields CDR1 MNHEY and CDR2 SVGAGI. DNA for the CDR3: TGTGCCATCAGTTACCGATTGGGGCGAAAAGAGACCCAGTACTTC. Its protein product is CAISYRLGRKETQYF.

The chain uses TRBV24-1 and TRBJ1-1; 7 bases align to TRBD1. Germline CDR1 is KGHDR and CDR2 is SFDVKD. V gave up 3 bases and J gave up 9 bases; unmatched junction bases: 6. This CDR3 has 13 amino acids. CDR3 amino acids: CATSDRTGGQAFF. The DNA for the CDR3 is TGTGCCACCAGTGATCGGACAGGAGGTCAAGCTTTCTTT.

In this sample, this clonotype turned up a few times. This chain joins TRBV7-9 and TRBJ2-7, with 7 nucleotides matching TRBD2. CDR1 is SEHNR, CDR2 FQNEAQ, per germline (reference sequence). The V segment lost 5 bases and the J segment 6 bases; nucleotides outside the gene matches: 7. The CDR3 totals 13 residues. The CDR3 protein is CASSPSGTTEQYF. CDR3 bases: TGTGCCAGCAGCCCAAGCGGGACTACCGAGCAGTACTTC. The whole variable domain, filled in from reference TRBV7-9 and TRBJ2-7, reads DTGVSQNPRHKITKRGQNVTFRCDPISEHNRLYWYRQTLGQGPEFLTYFQNEAQLEKSRLLSDRFSAERPKGSFSTLEIQRTEQGDSAMYLCASSPSGTTEQYFGPGTRLTVT.

CDR3 amino acids: CASGGGRNYEQYF. The CDR3 nucleotides read TGTGCCAGCGGGGGCGGGAGAAACTACGAGCAGTACTTC. This sequence joins TRBV3-1 and TRBJ2-7; D possibly corresponds to TRBD2 (7 bases). Germline assignment: CDR1 LGHDT and CDR2 YNNKEL (reference sequence). Trimming shortened V by 8 bases and J by 3 bases, and 14 bases separated the two germline ends. This CDR3 has 13 amino acids.

The table lists this clonotype with many counts. The genes are TRBV5-1 and TRBJ1-1; D remains ambiguous. CDR1 is SGHRS and CDR2 is YFSETQ in the germline V gene. V lost 4 bases and J 3 bases, leaving 19 bases between the germline ends. The CDR3 is 16 residues long. CDR3 sequence (DNA): TGCGCCAGCAGCCTGGATAGGTGGCCGTTGGACACTGAAGCTTTCTTT. Translated, it gives CASSLDRWPLDTEAFF.

V and J are TRBV2 and TRBJ2-1; 7 bases align to TRBD1. Germline CDR1 is SNHLY and CDR2 is FYNNEI. The CDR3 is 15 residues long. J gave up 7 bases and V 4 bases, and 10 bases lay outside the gene matches. Here the CDR3 reads CASSAGTERGNEQFF. Here the CDR3 DNA reads TGTGCCAGCAGTGCGGGGACAGAGAGAGGAAATGAGCAGTTCTTC.

This clonotype was seen ten or more times. The chain carries TRBV5-1 and TRBJ2-6; 12 positions agree with TRBD1. Germline V gene data show CDR1 as SGHRS and CDR2 as YFSETQ. V shed 4 bases and J 4 bases; nucleotides not matched to a gene: 6. There are 17 residues in the CDR3. The CDR3 nucleotides read TGCGCCAGCAGCAAGGGACAGGGGGCGTGGGGGGCCAACGTCCTGACTTTC. Translation gives CASSKGQGAWGANVLTF.

This clonotype has ten or more counts. The chain recombines TRBV5-6 with TRBJ1-5; tentative D call: TRBD1 (5 bases). This CDR3 has 18 amino acids. CDR1 is SGHDT and CDR2 is YYEEEE in the germline V gene. Trimming pared 1 base from V and 0 bases from J, leaving 17 bases between. CDR3 amino acids: CASSLMLTGASSNQPQHF. CDR3 sequence (DNA): TGTGCCAGCAGCTTGATGCTGACCGGGGCGAGTAGCAATCAGCCCCAGCATTTT.

The chain uses TRBV24-1 and TRBJ2-3; D unclear. The CDR3 covers 12 residues. Germline CDR1 KGHDR, CDR2 SFDVKD. V dropped 3 bases and J dropped 4 bases, with 4 bases sitting between them. The chain's CDR3 is CATSDRADTQYF. CDR3 bases: TGTGCCACCAGTGATAGGGCAGATACGCAGTATTTT.

The table lists this clonotype with a count of one. The V call is TRBV2, the J call TRBJ2-5; TRBD1 agrees at 7 bases. The CDR3 totals 16 residues. V was pared by 5 bases and J by 5 bases, with 14 bases of the junction left unmatched. From germline, CDR1 is SNHLY and CDR2 FYNNEI. CDR3 residues: CASSRRQGDTGETQYF. The CDR3 DNA reads TGTGCCAGCAGTCGGAGACAGGGCGACACCGGGGAGACCCAGTACTTC. The full variable domain, with the rest looked up from reference TRBV2 and TRBJ2-5, is EPEVTQTPSHQVTQMGQEVILRCVPISNHLYFYWYRQILGQKVEFLVSFYNNEISEKSEIFDDQFSVERPDGSNFTLKIRSTKLEDSAMYFCASSRRQGDTGETQYFGPGTRLLVL.

The rearrangement uses TRBV30 and TRBJ2-5; D might be TRBD2 (6 bases). Trimming removed 5 bases from V and 5 bases from J, with 18 bases in between. CDR3 length: 14 amino acids. CDR1 is GTSNPN and CDR2 is SVGIG in the germline V gene (reference sequence). In DNA form, the CDR3 reads TGTGCCTGGTCCATTGGGGGGAACGGGGAGACCCAGTACTTC. Its translation is CAWSIGGNGETQYF. Together with reference TRBV30 and TRBJ2-5, the CDR3 gives the full variable domain: SQTIHQWPATLVQPVGSPLSLECTVEGTSNPNLYWYRQAAGRGLQLLFYSVGIGQISSEVPQNLSASRPQDRQFILSSKKLLLSDSGFYLCAWSIGGNGETQYFGPGTRLLVL.

The chain recombines TRBV4-3 with TRBJ2-5, with TRBD1 matching 10 bases. TRBJ2-4 matches the DNA end more closely, so the J call is doubtful. The CDR3 is 15 residues long. Germline loops: CDR1 LGHNA, CDR2 YSLEER. The CDR3 region is CASSPAGTGDDIQYF. The CDR3 DNA sequence: TGCGCCAGCAGCCCTGCCGGGACAGGGGATGACATTCAGTACTTC.

The chain has TRBV3-1 and TRBJ1-5; D gene unclear. This CDR3 region has 14 residues. The germline gives CDR1 LGHDT, CDR2 YNNKEL (reference sequence). The V gene lost 0 bases and the J gene lost 4 bases, with 7 bases spanning the gap. CDR3 region: CASSQDPANQPQHF. CDR3 DNA sequence: TGTGCCAGCAGCCAAGATCCCGCAAATCAGCCCCAGCATTTT.

The rearrangement joins TRBV25-1 to TRBJ2-6; tentatively, D is TRBD2 (6 bases). The CDR3 contains 18 residues. Trimming pared 5 bases from V and 1 base from J, leaving 18 bases between. Germline V gives CDR1 MGHDK, CDR2 SYGVNS. This CDR3 reads CASSPYGTGGSGANVLTF. CDR3 nucleotides: TGTGCCAGCAGTCCTTACGGGACCGGGGGTTCTGGGGCCAACGTCCTGACTTTC. The full variable domain, completed using reference TRBV25-1 and TRBJ2-6, is EADIYQTPRYLVIGTGKKITLECSQTMGHDKMYWYQQDPGMELHLIHYSYGVNSTEKGDLSSESTVSRIRTEHFPLTLESARPSHTSQYLCASSPYGTGGSGANVLTFGAGSRLTVL.

This clonotype occurred many times. V and J are TRBV4-1 and TRBJ2-5; D uncertain. Trimming removed 2 bases at V and 1 base at J, with 17 bases between. The CDR3 is 17 residues long. In germline, CDR1 is MGHRA, CDR2 YSYEKL. The CDR3 DNA sequence: TGCGCCAGCAGCCAACCCGTCCTTCCAGCTCCCCAAGAGACCCAGTACTTC. It is translated as CASSQPVLPAPQETQYF.

There are many counts of this clonotype. The chain employs TRBV4-3 and TRBJ2-5; 8 bases agree with TRBD2. Per the germline V gene, CDR1 is LGHNA and CDR2 is YSLEER. CDR3 length: 15 amino acids. The ends lost 0 bases at V and 1 base at J; junction bases unmatched: 1. DNA for the CDR3: TGCGCCAGCAGCCAAGAGCGGGAGGCCCAAGAGACCCAGTACTTC. Residues: CASSQEREAQETQYF.

There are many counts of this clonotype. The rearrangement uses TRBV7-6 and TRBJ2-2; TRBD2 matches at 10 bases. Germline-derived CDR1 and CDR2 are SGHVS and FNYEAQ. Germline trimming cut 2 bases from V and 6 bases from J; bases unmatched to any gene: 9. This CDR3 is 17 amino acids long. The CDR3 spells CASSLTSGIGAAGELFF. The DNA for the CDR3 is TGTGCCAGCAGCTTAACTAGCGGGATAGGGGCGGCCGGGGAGCTGTTTTTT.

This clonotype was seen only a few times. Germline and junction disagree at one end, which may indicate a read error. The V call is TRBV5-4, the J call TRBJ1-2; 7 bases align to TRBD1. The CDR3 loop spans 14 amino acids. The V gene's germline CDR1 is SGHNT and CDR2 YYREEE (reference sequence). DNA for the CDR3: TGCGCCAGCAGCTTGGGACAGTTTTCCGGTGACTACACCTTC. Encoded protein: CASSLGQFSGDYTF.

This clonotype showed up many times. The rearrangement uses TRBV9 and TRBJ2-7, with 9 bases lining up with TRBD1. The CDR3 contains 14 residues. Germline V gene sequence: CDR1 SGDLS, CDR2 YYNGEE. V was pared by 3 bases and J by 4 bases, with 5 bases of the junction left unmatched. CDR3 sequence (DNA): TGTGCCAGCAGCGCACCGGGACAGGGTTACGAGCAGTACTTC. This encodes CASSAPGQGYEQYF.

This chain connects TRBV13 to TRBJ2-2; 10 nucleotides agree with TRBD2. Unmatched junction bases numbered 9, after V lost 10 bases and J lost 1 base. From germline, CDR1 is PRHDT and CDR2 FYEKMQ (reference sequence). The CDR3 covers 16 residues. The CDR3, as DNA: TGTGCCATCCCGGAATTAGCGGGAGGGAACACCGGGGAGCTGTTTTTT. It translates to CAIPELAGGNTGELFF.

The genes are TRBV6-6 and TRBJ2-7; a weak D match, TRBD2 (5 bases). Trimming cost V 0 bases and J 6 bases, with 18 bases left between them. The CDR3 totals 16 residues. The germline V gene encodes CDR1 MNHNY and CDR2 SVGAGI (reference sequence). The CDR3 loop reads CASSYSRAVGPFEQYF. CDR3 nucleotide sequence: TGTGCCAGCAGTTACTCGAGGGCGGTGGGTCCGTTCGAGCAGTACTTC.

This clonotype was found many times. This rearrangement joins TRBV7-9 to TRBJ2-6; D call uncertain. The germline V gene encodes CDR1 SEHNR and CDR2 FQNEAQ (reference sequence). V was clipped by 3 bases and J by 1 base, with 7 bases between them. The CDR3 is 15 amino acids. The CDR3 here is CASSFAFSGANVLTF. The CDR3 bases are TGTGCCAGCAGCTTTGCGTTTTCTGGGGCCAACGTCCTGACTTTC.

This clonotype was found a few times. The CDR3 region is CASSPDRETQYF. The CDR3 nucleotides read TGTGCCAGCAGCCCTGACCGGGAGACCCAGTACTTC. The chain uses TRBV7-8 and TRBJ2-5; D ambiguous. Per the germline V gene, CDR1 is SGHVS and CDR2 is FQNEAQ. V was trimmed by 5 bases and J by 5 bases, leaving 9 bases between them. This CDR3 has 12 amino acids.

This clonotype was seen only a few times. The rearrangement joins TRBV6-6 to TRBJ1-2; 7 bases fit TRBD1. Looked up from germline, CDR1 is MNHNY and CDR2 is SVGAGI (reference sequence). The CDR3 length is 16 residues. With V trimmed by 2 bases and J by 3 bases, 9 bases remained unmatched. CDR3: CASSYNRDSLHYGYTF. CDR3 DNA sequence: TGTGCCAGCAGTTACAACCGGGACAGCCTCCACTATGGCTACACCTTC.